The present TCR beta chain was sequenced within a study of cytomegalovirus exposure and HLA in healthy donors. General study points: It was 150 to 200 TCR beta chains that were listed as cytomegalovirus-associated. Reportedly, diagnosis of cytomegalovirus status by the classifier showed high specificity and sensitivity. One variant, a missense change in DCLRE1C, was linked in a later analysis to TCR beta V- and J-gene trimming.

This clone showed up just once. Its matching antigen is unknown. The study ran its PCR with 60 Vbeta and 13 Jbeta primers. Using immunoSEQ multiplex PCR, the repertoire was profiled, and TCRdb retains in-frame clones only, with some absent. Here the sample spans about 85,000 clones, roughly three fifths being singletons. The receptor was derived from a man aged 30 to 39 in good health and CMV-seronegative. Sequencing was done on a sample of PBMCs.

The CDR3 here is CATRGGIRQETQYF. The CDR3 region has the DNA TGTGCCACCCGTGGGGGGATTCGTCAAGAGACCCAGTACTTC. This sequence joins TRBV19 and TRBJ2-5; perhaps TRBD2 as D (6 bases). Between the trimmed V and J ends, which lost 10 bases and 2 bases, there was a span of 17 bases. The CDR3 totals 14 residues. The germline CDR1 and CDR2 sequences are LNHDA and SQIVND (reference sequence). The whole variable domain, remainder taken from reference TRBV19 and TRBJ2-5, is DGGITQSPKYLFRKEGQNVTLSCEQNLNHDAMYWYRQDPGQGLRLIYYSQIVNDFQKGDIAEGYSVSREKKESFPLTVTSAQKNPTAFYLCATRGGIRQETQYFGPGTRLLVL.